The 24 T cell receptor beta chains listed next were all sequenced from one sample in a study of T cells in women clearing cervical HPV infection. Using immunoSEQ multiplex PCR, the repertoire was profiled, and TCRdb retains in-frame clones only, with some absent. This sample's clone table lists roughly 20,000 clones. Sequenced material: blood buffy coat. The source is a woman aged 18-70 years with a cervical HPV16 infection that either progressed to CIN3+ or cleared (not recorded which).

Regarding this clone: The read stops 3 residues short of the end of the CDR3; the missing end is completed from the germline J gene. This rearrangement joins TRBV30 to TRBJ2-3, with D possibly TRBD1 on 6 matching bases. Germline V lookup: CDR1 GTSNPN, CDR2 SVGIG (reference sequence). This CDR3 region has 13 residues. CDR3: CAWSVQGNQPQYF. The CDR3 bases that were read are TGTGCCTGGAGTGTACAGGGTAATCAGCCG.

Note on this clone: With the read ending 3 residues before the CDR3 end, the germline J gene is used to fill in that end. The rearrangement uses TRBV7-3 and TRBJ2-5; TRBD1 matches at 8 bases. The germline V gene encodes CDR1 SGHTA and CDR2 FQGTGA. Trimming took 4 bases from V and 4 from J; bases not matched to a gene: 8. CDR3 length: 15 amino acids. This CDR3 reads CASSSTSGGSETQYF. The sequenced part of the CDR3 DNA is TGTGCCAGCAGCTCCACCTCAGGGGGCTCAGAGACC.

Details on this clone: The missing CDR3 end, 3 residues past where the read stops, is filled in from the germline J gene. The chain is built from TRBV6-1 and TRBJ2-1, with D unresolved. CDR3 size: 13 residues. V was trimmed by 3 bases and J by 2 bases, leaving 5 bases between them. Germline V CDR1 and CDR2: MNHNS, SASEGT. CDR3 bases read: TGTGCCAGCAGTGACGGTCCCTACAATGAG. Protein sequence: CASSDGPYNE. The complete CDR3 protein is CASSDGPYNEQFF.

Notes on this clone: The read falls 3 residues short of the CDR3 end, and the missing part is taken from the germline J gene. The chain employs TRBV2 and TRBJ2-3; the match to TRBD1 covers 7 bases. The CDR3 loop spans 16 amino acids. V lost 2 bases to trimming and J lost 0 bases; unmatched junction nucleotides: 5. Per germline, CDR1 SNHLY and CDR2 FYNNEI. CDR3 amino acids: CASSELGTVSTDTQYF. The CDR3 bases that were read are TGTGCCAGCAGTGAACTAGGGACAGTGAGCACAGATACG.

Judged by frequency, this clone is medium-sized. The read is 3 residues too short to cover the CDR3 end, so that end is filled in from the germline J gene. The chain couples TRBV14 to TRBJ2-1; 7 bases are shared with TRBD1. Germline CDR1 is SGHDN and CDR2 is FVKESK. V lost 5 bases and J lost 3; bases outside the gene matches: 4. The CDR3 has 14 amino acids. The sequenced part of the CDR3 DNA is TGTGCCAGCAGCTCCCGGGACAGCTACAATGAG. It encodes CASSSRDSYNE. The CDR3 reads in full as CASSSRDSYNEQFF.

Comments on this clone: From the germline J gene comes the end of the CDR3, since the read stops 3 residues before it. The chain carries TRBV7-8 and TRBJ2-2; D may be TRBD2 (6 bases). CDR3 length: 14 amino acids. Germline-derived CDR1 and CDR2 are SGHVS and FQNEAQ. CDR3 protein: CASSSPRTNSPLFF. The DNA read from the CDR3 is TGTGCCAGCAGCTCCCCCCGGACTAATTCACCG.

CDR3: CASRLAWKVPSHYDYTF. Incomplete CDR3 DNA: TGTGCAAGTCGCTTAGCGTGGAAAGTCCCTTCCCACTACGAC. V and J are TRBV7-2 and TRBJ1-2; D is uncertain. Sequencing ends 3 residues short of the CDR3 end; the germline J gene provides the rest. Germline V lookup: CDR1 SGHTA, CDR2 FQGNSA. The CDR3 runs 17 residues.

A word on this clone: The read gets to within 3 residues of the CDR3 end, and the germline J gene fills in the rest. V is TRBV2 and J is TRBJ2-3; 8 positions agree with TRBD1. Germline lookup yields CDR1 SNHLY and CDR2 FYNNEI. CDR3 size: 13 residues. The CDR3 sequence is CASKLDRGRTQYF. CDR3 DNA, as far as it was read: TGTGCCAGCAAACTAGACAGGGGAAGGACG.

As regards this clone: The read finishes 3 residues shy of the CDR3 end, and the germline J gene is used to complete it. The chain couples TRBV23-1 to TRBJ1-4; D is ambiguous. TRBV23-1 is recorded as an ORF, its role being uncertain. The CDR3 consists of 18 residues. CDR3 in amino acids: CASSLRVPPVVTNGELFF. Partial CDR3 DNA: TGCGCCAGCAGTCTCCGGGTGCCTCCTGTGGTAACTAATGGAGAA.

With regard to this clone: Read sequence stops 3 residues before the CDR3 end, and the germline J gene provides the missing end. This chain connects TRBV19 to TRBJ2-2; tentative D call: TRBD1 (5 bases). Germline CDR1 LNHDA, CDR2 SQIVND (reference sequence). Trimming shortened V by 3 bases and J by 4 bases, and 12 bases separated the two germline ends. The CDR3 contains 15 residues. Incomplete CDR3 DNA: TGTGCCAGTAGTATCCAGGGAACCTCCACCGGGGAG. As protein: CASSIQGTSTGE. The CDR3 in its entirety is CASSIQGTSTGELFF.

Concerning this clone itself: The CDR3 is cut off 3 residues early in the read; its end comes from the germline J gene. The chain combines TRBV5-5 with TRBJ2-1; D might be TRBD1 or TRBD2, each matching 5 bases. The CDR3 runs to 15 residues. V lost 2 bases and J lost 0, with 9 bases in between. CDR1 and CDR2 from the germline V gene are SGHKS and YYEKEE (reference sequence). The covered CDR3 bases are TGTGCCAGCAGCTTTGAGGGGAGCTCCTACAATGAG. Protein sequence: CASSFEGSSYNE. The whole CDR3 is CASSFEGSSYNEQFF.

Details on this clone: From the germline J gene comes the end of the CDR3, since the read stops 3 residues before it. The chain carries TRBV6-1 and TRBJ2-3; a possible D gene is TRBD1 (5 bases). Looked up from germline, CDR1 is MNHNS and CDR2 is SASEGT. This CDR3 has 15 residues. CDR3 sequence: CASSDAGWGNQPQYF. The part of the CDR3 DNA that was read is TGTGCCAGCAGTGATGCAGGGTGGGGCAATCAGCCG.

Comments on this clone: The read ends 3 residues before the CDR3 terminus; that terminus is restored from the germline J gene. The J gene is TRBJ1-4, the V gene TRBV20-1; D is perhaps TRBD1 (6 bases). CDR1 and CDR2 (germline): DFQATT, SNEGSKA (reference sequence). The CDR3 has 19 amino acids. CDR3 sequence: CSAREDSPISGSYNSPLFF. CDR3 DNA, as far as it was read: TGCAGTGCTAGAGAGGACAGCCCAATTTCTGGCTCCTATAATTCACCA.

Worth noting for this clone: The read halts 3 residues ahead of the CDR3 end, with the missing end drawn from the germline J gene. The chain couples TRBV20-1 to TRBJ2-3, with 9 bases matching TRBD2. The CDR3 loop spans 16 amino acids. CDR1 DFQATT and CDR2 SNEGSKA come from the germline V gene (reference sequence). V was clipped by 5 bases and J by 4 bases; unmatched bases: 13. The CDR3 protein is CSAPLGRGGNPDTQYF. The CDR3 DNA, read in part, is TGCAGTGCTCCCCTCGGGCGGGGGGGCAACCCAGATACG.

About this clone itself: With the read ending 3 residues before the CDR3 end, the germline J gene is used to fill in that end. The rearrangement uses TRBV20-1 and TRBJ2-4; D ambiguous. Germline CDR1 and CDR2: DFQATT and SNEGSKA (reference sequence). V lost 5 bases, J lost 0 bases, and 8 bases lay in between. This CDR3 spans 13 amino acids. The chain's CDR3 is CSAPILAKNIQYF. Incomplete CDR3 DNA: TGCAGTGCTCCGATACTAGCCAAAAACATT.

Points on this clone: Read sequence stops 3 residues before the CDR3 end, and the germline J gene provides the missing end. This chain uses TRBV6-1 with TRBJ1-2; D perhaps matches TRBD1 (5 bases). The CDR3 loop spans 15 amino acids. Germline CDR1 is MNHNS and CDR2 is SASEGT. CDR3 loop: CASSKGTSAGNDYTF. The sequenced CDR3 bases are TGTGCCAGCAGTAAAGGGACTAGCGCGGGGAATGAC.

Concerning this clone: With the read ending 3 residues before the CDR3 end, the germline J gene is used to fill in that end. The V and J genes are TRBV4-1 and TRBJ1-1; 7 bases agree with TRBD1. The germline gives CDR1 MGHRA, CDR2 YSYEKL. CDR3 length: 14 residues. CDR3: CASSQGDSLKEAFF. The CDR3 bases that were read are TGCGCCAGCAGCCAAGGGGACAGTCTGAAAGAA.

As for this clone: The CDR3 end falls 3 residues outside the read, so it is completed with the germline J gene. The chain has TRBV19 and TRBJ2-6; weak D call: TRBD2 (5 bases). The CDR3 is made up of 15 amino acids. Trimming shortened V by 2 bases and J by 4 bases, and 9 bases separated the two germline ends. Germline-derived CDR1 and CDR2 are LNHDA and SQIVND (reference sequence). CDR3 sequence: CASSISSGGANVLTF. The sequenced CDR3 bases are TGTGCCAGTAGTATATCGAGCGGAGGGGCCAACGTC.

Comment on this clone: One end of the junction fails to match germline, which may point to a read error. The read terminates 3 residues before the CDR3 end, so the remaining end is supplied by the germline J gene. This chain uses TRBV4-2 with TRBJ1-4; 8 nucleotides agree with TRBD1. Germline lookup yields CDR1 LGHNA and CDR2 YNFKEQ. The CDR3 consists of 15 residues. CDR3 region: CASSRNRGSYEKLFF. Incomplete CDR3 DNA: TGCGCCAGCAGCCGGAACAGGGGGTCTTACGAAAAA.

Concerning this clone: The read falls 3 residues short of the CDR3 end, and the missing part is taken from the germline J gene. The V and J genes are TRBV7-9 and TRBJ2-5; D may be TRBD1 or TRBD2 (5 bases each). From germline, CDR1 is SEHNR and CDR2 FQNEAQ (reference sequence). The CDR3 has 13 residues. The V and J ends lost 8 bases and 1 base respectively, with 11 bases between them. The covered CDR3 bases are TGTGCCAGCGCCAGAGGGGCCCAAGAGACC. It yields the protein CASARGAQET. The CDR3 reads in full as CASARGAQETQYF.

The CDR3 reads CASSPGGGGALETQYF. CDR3 bases read: TGTGCCAGCAGCCCGGGCGGCGGGGGGGCCTTGGAGACC. The genes are TRBV7-3 and TRBJ2-5; 9 nucleotides agree with TRBD2. The read falls 3 residues short of the CDR3 end, and the missing part is taken from the germline J gene. This CDR3 has 16 residues. V lost 5 bases to trimming and J lost 5 bases; unmatched junction nucleotides: 12. Germline V gene lookup returns CDR1 SGHTA and CDR2 FQGTGA.

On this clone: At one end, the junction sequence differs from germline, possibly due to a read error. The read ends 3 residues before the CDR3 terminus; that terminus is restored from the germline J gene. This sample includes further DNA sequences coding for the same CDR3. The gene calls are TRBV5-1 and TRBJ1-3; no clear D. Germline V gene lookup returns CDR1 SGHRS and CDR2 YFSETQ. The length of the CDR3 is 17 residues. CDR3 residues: CASSLEVRGSAGNTIYF. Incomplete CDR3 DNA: TGCGCCAGCAGCTTGGAAGTGCGGGGAAGTGCTGGAAACACT.

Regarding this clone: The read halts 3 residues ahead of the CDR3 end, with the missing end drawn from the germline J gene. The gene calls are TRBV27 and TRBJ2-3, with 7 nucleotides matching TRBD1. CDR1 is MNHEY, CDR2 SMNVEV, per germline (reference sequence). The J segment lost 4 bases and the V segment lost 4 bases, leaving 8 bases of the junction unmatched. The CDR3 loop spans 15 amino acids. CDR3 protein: CASSSTGAVADTQYF. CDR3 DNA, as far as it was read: TGTGCCAGCAGTTCAACAGGGGCAGTGGCAGATACG.

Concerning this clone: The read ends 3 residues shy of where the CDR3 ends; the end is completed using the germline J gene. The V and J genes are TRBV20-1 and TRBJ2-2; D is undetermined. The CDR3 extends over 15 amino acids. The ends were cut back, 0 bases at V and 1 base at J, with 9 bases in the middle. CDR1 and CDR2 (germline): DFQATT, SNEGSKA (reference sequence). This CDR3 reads CSARDGRLNTGELFF. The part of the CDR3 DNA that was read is TGCAGTGCTAGAGATGGGCGCCTGAACACCGGGGAG.